This T cell receptor (beta chain) is drawn from a study of blood T cell repertoires in COVID-19. V dropped 4 bases and J dropped 2; count of bases not matched to a gene: 5. This CDR3 has 15 residues. Germline-derived CDR1 and CDR2 are SNHLY and FYNNEI. The protocol was immunoSEQ multiplex PCR, while the TCRdb copy is restricted to in-frame clones and leaves out a portion. Of some 300,000 clones in the sample, around nine tenths are singletons; the top ten hold less than 3.5%. Shortly before study entry, within 2 weeks, exposed participants had met a COVID-19 case. V is TRBV2 and J is TRBJ2-1; TRBD2 matches at 7 bases. The sequence came from a woman aged 50 to 60 who had been exposed to COVID-19. Sequencing input: PBMCs or T cells enriched from blood (not recorded which). CDR3 loop: CASSVGAGAYNEQFF. The CDR3 coding sequence is TGTGCCAGCAGTGTAGGTGCGGGGGCCTACAATGAGCAGTTCTTC.